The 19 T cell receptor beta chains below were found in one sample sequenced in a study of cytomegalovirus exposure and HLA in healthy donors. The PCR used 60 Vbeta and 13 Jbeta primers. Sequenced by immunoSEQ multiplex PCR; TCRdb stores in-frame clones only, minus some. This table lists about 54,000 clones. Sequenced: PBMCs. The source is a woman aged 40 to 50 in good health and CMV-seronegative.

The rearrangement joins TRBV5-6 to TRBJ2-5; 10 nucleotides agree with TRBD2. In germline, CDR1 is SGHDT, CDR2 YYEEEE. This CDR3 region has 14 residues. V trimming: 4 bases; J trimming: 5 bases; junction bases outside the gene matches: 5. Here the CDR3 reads CASSPTSGAETQYF. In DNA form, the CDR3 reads TGTGCCAGCAGCCCAACTAGCGGGGCGGAGACCCAGTACTTC.

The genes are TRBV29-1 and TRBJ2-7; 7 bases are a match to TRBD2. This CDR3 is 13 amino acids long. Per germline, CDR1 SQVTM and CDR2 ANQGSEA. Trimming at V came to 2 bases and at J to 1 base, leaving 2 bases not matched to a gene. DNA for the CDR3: TGCAGCGTTGAACTAGCGGAATCCTACGAGCAGTACTTC. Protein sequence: CSVELAESYEQYF.

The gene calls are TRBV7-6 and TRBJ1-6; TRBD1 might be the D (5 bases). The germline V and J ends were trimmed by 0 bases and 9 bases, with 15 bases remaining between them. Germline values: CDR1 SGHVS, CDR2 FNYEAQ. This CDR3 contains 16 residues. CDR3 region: CASSLARGGGTSPLHF. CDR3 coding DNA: TGTGCCAGCAGCTTAGCGCGAGGTGGGGGGACTTCACCCCTCCACTTT.

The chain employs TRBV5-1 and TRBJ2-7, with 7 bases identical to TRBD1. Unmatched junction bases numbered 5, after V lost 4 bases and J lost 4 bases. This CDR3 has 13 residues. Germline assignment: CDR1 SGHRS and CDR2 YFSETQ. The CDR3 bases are TGCGCCAGCAGCAAGATACAGGGGTACGAGCAGTACTTC. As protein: CASSKIQGYEQYF.

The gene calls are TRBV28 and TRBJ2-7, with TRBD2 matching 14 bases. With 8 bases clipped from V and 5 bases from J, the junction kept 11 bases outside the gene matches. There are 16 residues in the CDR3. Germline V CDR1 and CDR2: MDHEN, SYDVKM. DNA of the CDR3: TGTGCCAGCGCAGGGACTAGCGGGAGCAACCTAGACGAGCAGTACTTC. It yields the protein CASAGTSGSNLDEQYF.

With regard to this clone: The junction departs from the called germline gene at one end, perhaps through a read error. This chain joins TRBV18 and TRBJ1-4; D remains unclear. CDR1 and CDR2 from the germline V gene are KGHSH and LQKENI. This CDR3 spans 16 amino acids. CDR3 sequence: CASAPLPLTTNEKLFF. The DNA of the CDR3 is TGTGCCAGCGCACCACTCCCTCTTACAACTAATGAAAAACTGTTTTTT. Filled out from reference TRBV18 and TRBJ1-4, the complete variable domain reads NAGVMQNPRHLVRRRGQEARLRCSPMKGHSHVYWYRQLPEEGLKFMVYLQKENIIDESGMPKERFSAEFPKEGPSILRIQQVVRGDSAAYFCASAPLPLTTNEKLFFGSGTQLSVL.

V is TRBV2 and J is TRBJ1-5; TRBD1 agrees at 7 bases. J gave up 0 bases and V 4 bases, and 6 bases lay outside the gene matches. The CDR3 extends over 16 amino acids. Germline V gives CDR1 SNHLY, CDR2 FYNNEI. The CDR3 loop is CASSGGQFDSNQPQHF. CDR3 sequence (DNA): TGTGCCAGCAGTGGGGGACAGTTTGATAGCAATCAGCCCCAGCATTTT.

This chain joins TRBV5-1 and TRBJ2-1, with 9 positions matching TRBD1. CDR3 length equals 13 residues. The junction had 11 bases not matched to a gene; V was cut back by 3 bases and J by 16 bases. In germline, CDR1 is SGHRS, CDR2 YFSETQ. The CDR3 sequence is CASSSLPDRGEFF. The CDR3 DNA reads TGCGCCAGCAGCTCCCTCCCCGACAGGGGGGAATTCTTC. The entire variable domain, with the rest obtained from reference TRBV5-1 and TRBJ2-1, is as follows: KAGVTQTPRYLIKTRGQQVTLSCSPISGHRSVSWYQQTPGQGLQFLFEYFSETQRNKGNFPGRFSGRQFSNSRSEMNVSTLELGDSALYLCASSSLPDRGEFFGPGTRLTVL.

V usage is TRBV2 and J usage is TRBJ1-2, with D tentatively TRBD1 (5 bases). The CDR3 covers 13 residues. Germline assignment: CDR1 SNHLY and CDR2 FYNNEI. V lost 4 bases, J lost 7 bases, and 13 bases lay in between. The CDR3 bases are TGTGCCAGCAGTGGGCAGGGAAGAGGTGGCTACACCTTC. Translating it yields CASSGQGRGGYTF.

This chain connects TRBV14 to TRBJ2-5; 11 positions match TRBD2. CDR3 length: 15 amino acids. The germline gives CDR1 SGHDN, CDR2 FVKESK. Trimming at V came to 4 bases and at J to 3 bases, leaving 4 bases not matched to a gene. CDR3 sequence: CASSPHSGGEETQYF. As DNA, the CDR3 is TGTGCCAGCAGCCCCCATAGCGGGGGGGAAGAGACCCAGTACTTC.

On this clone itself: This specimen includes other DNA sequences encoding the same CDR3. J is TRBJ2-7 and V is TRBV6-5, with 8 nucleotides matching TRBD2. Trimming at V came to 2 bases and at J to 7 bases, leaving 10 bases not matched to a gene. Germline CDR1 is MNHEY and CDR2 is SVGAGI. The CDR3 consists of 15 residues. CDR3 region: CASSYGASGSGEQYF. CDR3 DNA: TGTGCCAGCAGTTACGGGGCCAGCGGGAGCGGTGAGCAGTACTTC.

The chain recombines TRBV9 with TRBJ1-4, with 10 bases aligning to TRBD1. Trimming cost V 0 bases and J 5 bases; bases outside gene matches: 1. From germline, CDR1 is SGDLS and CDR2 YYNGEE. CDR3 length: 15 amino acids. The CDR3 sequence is CASSVGTGGNEKLFF. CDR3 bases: TGTGCCAGCAGCGTAGGGACAGGGGGGAATGAAAAACTGTTTTTT.

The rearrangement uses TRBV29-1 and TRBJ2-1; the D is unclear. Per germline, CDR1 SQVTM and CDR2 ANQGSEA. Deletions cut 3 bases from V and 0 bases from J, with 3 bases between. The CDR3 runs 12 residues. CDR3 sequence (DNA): TGCAGCGTTGACAGCTCCTACAATGAGCAGTTCTTC. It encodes CSVDSSYNEQFF.

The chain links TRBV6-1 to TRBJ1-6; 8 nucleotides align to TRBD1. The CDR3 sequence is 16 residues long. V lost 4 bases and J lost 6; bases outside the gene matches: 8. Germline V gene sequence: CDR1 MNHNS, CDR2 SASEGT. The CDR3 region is CASSGGRDRSNSPLHF. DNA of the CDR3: TGTGCCAGCAGTGGGGGGAGGGACAGGAGTAATTCACCCCTCCACTTT.

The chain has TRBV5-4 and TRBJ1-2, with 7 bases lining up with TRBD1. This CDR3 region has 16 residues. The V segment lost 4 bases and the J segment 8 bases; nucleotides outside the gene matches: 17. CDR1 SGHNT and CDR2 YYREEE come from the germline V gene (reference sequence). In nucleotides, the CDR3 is TGTGCCAGCAGCCCGGTACTACAGGGGAGCTTGGAGGGCTACACCTTC. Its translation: CASSPVLQGSLEGYTF.

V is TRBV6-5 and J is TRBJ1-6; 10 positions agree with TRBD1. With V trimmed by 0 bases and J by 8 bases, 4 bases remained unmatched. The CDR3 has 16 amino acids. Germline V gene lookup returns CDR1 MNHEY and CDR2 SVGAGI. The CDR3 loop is CASSYSPGTGDSPLHF. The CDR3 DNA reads TGTGCCAGCAGTTACTCCCCCGGGACAGGGGATTCACCCCTCCACTTT.

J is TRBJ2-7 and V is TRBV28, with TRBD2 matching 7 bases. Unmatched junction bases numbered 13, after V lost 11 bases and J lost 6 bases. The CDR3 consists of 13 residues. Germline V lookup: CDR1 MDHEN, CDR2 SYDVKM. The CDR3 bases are TGTGCCGCCGCGGGGGTCCACCTCCCCGAGCAGTACTTC. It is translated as CAAAGVHLPEQYF.

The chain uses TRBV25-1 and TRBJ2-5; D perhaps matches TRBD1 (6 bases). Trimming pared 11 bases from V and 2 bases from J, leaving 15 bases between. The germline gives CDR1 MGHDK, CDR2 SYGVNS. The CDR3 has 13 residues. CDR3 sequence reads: CALRTRGQETQYF. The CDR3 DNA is TGTGCCCTAAGGACCAGGGGACAAGAGACCCAGTACTTC.

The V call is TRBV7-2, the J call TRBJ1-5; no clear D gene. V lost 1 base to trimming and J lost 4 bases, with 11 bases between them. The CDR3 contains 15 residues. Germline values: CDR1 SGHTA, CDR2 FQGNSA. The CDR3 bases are TGTGCCAGCAGCTTAGGGCGGTCAGAGAATCAGCCCCAGCATTTT. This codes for CASSLGRSENQPQHF.